This T cell receptor beta chain appears in the sequencing data of a study of cytomegalovirus exposure and HLA in healthy donors (dated by TCRdb to the late 2010s). In the study overall: An earlier analysis of 587 of the donors reported 250 to 300 Gb of sequence data and around 120 million unique TCR beta sequences from some 180 million T cells. Because of strong linkage in the cohort, roughly five DR-DQ haplotypes were treated as single units for association and clustering. Among the 398 genotyped donors, more than 70% belonged to the genetic ancestry cluster associated with self-reported Caucasian donors. The aim of the study was to test whether cataloging public T cell receptors could identify signatures of past pathogen exposure. A later analysis re-examined previously published TCR beta repertoires from roughly 720 donors and added high-resolution HLA genotyping to investigate patterns of TCR occurrence. Rather than drawing on any new phenotypic data, the later analysis identified candidate immune exposures from TCR beta sequences and the way those sequences occurred across donors. Class I and class II HLA loci were covered by the typing at four-digit resolution. The T cell repertoires of around 670 subjects were profiled by immunosequencing and related to cytomegalovirus serostatus. In addition to the first cohort of several hundred subjects, a separate validation cohort of some 120 different subjects was used. Approximately 310 gigabases of sequencing data and approximately 93 million unique TCR sequences were included in an early release covering 500 to 750 HLA-typed donors. A later genetic analysis used genome-wide SNP genotypes for about 55% of the 666 donors, treating that subset as a discovery cohort. Among 398 genotyped donors of the cohort, an average of approximately 240,000 unique TCR beta nucleotide sequences was sequenced per donor, of which about 19% were non-productive. The number of donors typed differed by locus, with about 629-630 for A, B, C, DRB1 and DQB1, 522 for DQA1, 600 to 610 for DPA1, and under 490 for DPB1. To decide whether each TCR beta V gene segment behaved as functional or pseudogenic, an earlier analysis of some 600 of the donors relied on high-throughput TCR beta sequencing. The study combined high-throughput TCR immunosequencing, statistical association of individual TCRs with disease status, and machine learning to predict cytomegalovirus infection status. Every repertoire in the discovery cohort had been generated on one and the same sequencing platform. Donor age, sex, ethnicity and CMV serostatus were compiled alongside the repertoire data.

Notes on this clone: Its antigen is unknown. Base-call qualities are not available, and no considerably larger clone is one nucleotide away.

Trimming removed 4 bases from V and 3 bases from J; the gene matches leave 20 bases unexplained. Per the germline V gene, ENHRY is the CDR1 and SYGVKD is the CDR2. Counted from cysteine to phenylalanine, this CDR3 has 20 amino acids. Only the CDR3 DNA stays, 60 bases, in frame from base 1. The cohort consisted of fewer than 700 healthy bone marrow donors. Cohort members were all nominally healthy when sampled, although unrecorded immune exposures were likely present. The donor was CMV seronegative and belonged to the group of over 350 seronegative cohort members. Every donor gave a peripheral blood sample, and the peripheral blood mononuclear cells from that sample were used for TCR beta sequencing. The Qiagen DNeasy Blood Extraction Kit was used to extract genomic DNA from the blood cell samples. On the study overall, not on this receptor specifically: Because the 87-base-pair reads could not distinguish some IMGT-functional V segments, including TRBV6-2 and TRBV6-3, those segments were excluded. In a later genetic analysis, fewer N-insertions in productive TCRs were reported among donors in an Asian-associated ancestry cluster than the roughly 710-donor mean. Sequencing depth was assumed to be roughly uniform across donors in the presence/absence analyses, though that assumption may not hold. In a later analysis, the rate of TCR association differed among HLA loci, with DRB1 alleles having the most associated TCRs and HLA-C alleles having the fewest. It was suggested by the authors that the approach could potentially be generalized to other disease states and immunological phenotypes. Because counts were too low, approximately 15 rarely observed V segments, including chromosome 9 orphons, were excluded from the earlier analysis of some 590 of the donors. Three of the identified cytomegalovirus-associated TCR beta chains were confirmed in vitro to be specific for cytomegalovirus antigens. Cytomegalovirus status was reported to be diagnosed by the classifier with high specificity and sensitivity in both the original and validation cohorts. In a later analysis, some 17,000 TCR beta sequences were associated with specific HLA alleles at a false discovery rate of 0.05. Because HLA typing was missing for some donors at each locus, association tests included only the typed subset. A further reported finding was that TCR beta sequences accurately predicted the HLA-A and HLA-B alleles for most subjects in the first cohort. Assigning TCR associations to individual alleles was difficult when HLA alleles, especially DR and DQ, strongly co-occurred. This cohort had only TCR beta chains sequenced, and the lack of alpha or paired-chain data limited which features could be detected. According to a later analysis, parvovirus B19, influenza, CMV and Epstein-Barr virus appeared linked to several top co-occurrence clusters. A total of fewer than 200 TCR beta chains were listed by the study as associated with cytomegalovirus. Immune exposure information for the cohort was limited to CMV serostatus. The sequencing pipeline was judged likely to have produced a cluster of highly shared sequence variants as a technical artifact. In a later analysis, HLA-associated TCR beta chains were found to be more clonally expanded and to have lower generation probabilities than equally common non-associated chains. According to a later analysis, most CMV-associated TCR beta chains appeared to be HLA-restricted, and the HLA associations seemed to be driven largely by CMV exposure. V-gene and J-gene trimming of TCR beta chains was associated with a missense DCLRE1C variant in a later genetic analysis, and the association was replicated in an independent cohort. Linkage disequilibrium might explain the correlated functional status among segregating V segments, but an unknown experimental factor could not be ruled out. In an earlier analysis of some 500 of the donors, most TCR beta V segments were observed in productive rearrangements about 87% or about 30% of the time, broadly matching IMGT annotations. Most TCR sequences were seen in very few donors, while some public TCRs were found in many individuals.

Receptor amplification or capture employed the immunoSEQ multiplex PCR assay. The multiplex PCR relied on a mix of 60 forward primers for TCR Vbeta segments and 13 reverse primers for TCR Jbeta segments. The CDR3 region of rearranged TCR beta genes was amplified from genomic DNA by a multiplex PCR assay. The amplified TCR beta libraries were sequenced on the Illumina HiSeq System as 87-base-pair reads. The authors processed their data as follows. In a later analysis, tens of millions of unique TCR beta chains were counted across the roughly 670 repertoires, and roughly 11 million of these chains were shared by at least two donors. Raw reads were error-corrected and collapsed into unique sequences by a nearest-neighbor algorithm in which closely related sequences were merged to remove PCR and sequencing errors. CDR3 sequences were aligned to IMGT reference sequences to assign V, D and J gene segments. Each retained sequence needed at least a six-nucleotide match to both a V gene segment and a J gene segment. Rearrangements were called productive when the CDR3 lacked stop codons and stayed in frame with V and J; all others were non-productive. Following IMGT convention, CDR3 was defined as the stretch from the second conserved V-encoded cysteine up to the conserved J-encoded phenylalanine. The earlier analysis of roughly 590 of the donors excluded sequences that lacked an unambiguous match to a single V gene segment. An earlier analysis of roughly 590 of the donors called V segments functional above 56.7% productive rearrangements and segregating when the between-donor standard deviation exceeded 5%. A statistical classification framework was developed to diagnose cytomegalovirus status using the catalog of TCR beta chain sequences. A later analysis assigned V and J genes by comparing TCR nucleotide sequences with IMGT/GENE-DB human TR gene sequences. Using the TCRdist pipeline, a later analysis assigned CDR3 sequences along with most-parsimonious VDJ recombination scenarios. In a later analysis, each TCR beta chain was defined by its CDR3 amino acid sequence together with its V-gene family, and reads lacking a unique V-gene family were excluded. To address suspected cross-contamination and a sequencing artifact, a later analysis removed 592 highly shared, low-generation-probability nucleotide sequences. In a later analysis, a clonal expansion index for each public chain was calculated from normalized within-repertoire ranks of inferred template counts. In a later analysis, generation probabilities were computed using a VDJ recombination model fitted to out-of-frame rearrangements, and the results were checked against IGoR. In a later analysis, TCR-TCR, TCR-HLA and TCR-CMV co-occurrence was scored with hypergeometric tests, and a repertoire-size bias correction was applied to TCR pairs. To estimate false discovery rates, a later analysis permuted the HLA or CMV assignments 20 times. In a later analysis, co-occurring TCRs were grouped using DBSCAN, and TCRdist sequence similarity was added for clustering within HLA-allele-positive subsets. Repertoires with fewer than 30,000 or more than 120,000 public chains were left out of co-occurrence clustering, as were about five repertoires with anomalous nucleotide sharing. TCRdb mirrors the immuneACCESS table, restricted to in-frame sequences. Some clones are absent from its copies; in checked studies, under half trace to an unresolved V gene, and the reason for the others is unknown. The V and J calls and clone size are taken from that table; D and trimming were inferred from the DNA. Counted in this sample were some 220,000 clones; almost 85% of them appeared once. Together, the top ten hold about 0.58% of the sample.

The chain is encoded by TRBV10-3 joined to TRBJ1-1, with 10 bases aligning to TRBD1. The sequencing input was PBMCs. The TCR comes from a woman in her thirties or forties in good health and CMV-seronegative. The DNA sequence is as follows: TGTGCCATCAGTGGCGGAGTCCCCGGTGGCCGGGACAGGGGAGACACTGAAGCTTTCTTT. This yields the protein CAISGGVPGGRDRGDTEAFF.